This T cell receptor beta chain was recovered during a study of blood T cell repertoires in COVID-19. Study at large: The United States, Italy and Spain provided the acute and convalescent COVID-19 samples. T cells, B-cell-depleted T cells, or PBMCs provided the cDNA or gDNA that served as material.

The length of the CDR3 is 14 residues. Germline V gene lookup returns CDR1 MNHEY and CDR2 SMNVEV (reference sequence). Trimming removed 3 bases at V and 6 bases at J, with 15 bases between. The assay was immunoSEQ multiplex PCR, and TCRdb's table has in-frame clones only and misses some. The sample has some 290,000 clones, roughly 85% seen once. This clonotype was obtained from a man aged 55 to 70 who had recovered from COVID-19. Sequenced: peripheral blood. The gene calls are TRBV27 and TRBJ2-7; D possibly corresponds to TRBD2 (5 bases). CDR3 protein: CASSLASPFAEQYF. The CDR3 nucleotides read TGTGCCAGCAGTTTGGCTAGCCCCTTCGCCGAGCAGTACTTC.